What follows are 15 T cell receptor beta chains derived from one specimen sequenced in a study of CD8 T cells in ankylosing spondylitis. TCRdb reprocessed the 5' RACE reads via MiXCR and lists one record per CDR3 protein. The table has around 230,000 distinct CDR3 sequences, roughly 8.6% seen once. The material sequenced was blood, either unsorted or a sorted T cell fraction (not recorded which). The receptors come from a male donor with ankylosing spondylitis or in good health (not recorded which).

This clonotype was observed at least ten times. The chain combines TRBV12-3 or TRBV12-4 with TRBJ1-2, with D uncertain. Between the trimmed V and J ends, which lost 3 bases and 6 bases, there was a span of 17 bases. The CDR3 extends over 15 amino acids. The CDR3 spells CASSFLGQRENGYTF. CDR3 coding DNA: TGTGCCAGCAGTTTCTTAGGTCAGAGGGAAAATGGCTACACCTTC.

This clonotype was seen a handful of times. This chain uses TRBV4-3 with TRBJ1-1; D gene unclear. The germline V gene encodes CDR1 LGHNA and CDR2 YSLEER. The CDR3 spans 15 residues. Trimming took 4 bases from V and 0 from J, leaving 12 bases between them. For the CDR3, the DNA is TGCGCCAGCAGCCCGTCGGTGGGGATGAACACTGAAGCTTTCTTT. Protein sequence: CASSPSVGMNTEAFF.

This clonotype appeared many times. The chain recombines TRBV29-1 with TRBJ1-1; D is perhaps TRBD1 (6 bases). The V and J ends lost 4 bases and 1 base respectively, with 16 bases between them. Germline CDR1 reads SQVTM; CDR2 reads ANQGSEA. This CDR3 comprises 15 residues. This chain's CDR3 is CSVVSGGGPNTEAFF. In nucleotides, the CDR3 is TGCAGCGTTGTATCCGGGGGGGGCCCGAACACTGAAGCTTTCTTT.

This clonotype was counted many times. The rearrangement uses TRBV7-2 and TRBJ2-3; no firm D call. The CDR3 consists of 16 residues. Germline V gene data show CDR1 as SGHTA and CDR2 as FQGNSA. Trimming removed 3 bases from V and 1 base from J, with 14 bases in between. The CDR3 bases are TGTGCCAGCAGCTTCGACGGGCCGATGGGCACAGATACGCAGTATTTT. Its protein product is CASSFDGPMGTDTQYF.

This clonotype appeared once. CDR3 in amino acids: CAWRGQGGTEAFF. The CDR3 region has the DNA TGTGCCTGGAGGGGACAGGGAGGCACTGAAGCTTTCTTT. The chain recombines TRBV30 with TRBJ1-1, with 9 bases fitting TRBD1. CDR3 length: 13 residues. After removal of 3 bases from V and 4 bases from J, the junction contained 3 bases not matched to a gene. Looked up from germline, CDR1 is GTSNPN and CDR2 is SVGIG (reference sequence).

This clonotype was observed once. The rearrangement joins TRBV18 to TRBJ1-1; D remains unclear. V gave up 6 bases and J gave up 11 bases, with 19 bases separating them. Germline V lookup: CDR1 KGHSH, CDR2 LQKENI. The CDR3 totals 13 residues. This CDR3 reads CASSAYLEMVAFF. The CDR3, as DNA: TGTGCCAGCTCCGCGTACCTTGAGATGGTGGCTTTCTTT.

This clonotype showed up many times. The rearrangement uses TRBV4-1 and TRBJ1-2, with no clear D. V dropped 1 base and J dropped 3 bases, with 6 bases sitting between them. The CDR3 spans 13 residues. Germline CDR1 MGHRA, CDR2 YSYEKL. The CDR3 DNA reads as TGCGCCAGCAGCCAAGGGAAAGACTATGGCTACACCTTC. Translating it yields CASSQGKDYGYTF.

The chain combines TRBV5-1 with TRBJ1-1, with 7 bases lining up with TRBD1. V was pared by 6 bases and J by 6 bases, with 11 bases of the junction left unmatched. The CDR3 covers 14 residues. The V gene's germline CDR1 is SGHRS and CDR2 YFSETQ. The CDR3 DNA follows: TGCGCCAGCACTTGGGGGCAGGGGGGAGCTGAAGCTTTCTTT. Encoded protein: CASTWGQGGAEAFF.

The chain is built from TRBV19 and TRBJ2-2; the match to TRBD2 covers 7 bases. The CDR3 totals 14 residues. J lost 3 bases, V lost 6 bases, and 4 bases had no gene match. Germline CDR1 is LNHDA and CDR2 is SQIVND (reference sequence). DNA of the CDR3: TGTGCCAGTAGGCAAGCGGGGCACACCGGGGAGCTGTTTTTT. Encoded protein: CASRQAGHTGELFF.

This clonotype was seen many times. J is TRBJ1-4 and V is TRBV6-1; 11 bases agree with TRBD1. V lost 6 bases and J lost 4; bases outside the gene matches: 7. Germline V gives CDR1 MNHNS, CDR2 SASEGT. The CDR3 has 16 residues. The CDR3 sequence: CASRSGTGGNNEKLFF. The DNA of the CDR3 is TGTGCCAGCAGGTCAGGGACAGGGGGAAATAATGAAAAACTGTTTTTT.

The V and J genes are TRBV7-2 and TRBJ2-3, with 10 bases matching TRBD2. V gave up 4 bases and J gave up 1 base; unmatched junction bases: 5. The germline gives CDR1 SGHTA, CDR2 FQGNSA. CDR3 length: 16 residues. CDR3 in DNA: TGTGCCAGCAGCTCCCTAGCGGGAGTGGGCACAGATACGCAGTATTTT. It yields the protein CASSSLAGVGTDTQYF.

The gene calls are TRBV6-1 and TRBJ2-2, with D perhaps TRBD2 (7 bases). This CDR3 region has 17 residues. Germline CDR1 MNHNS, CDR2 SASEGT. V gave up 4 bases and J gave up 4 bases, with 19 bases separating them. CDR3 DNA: TGTGCCAGCAGTGTGGGTTGGGGGGGCGAGGGCACCGGGGAGCTGTTTTTT. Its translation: CASSVGWGGEGTGELFF.

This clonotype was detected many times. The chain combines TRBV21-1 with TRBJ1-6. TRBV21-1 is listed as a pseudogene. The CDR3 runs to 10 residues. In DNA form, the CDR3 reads TGCCACCATGGTGGTGTACCCCTCCACTTT. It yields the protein CHHGGVPLHF.

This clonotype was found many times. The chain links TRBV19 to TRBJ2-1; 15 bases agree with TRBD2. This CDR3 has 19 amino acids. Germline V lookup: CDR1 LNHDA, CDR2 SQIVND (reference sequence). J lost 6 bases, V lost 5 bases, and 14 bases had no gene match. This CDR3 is CASSSLLGGTSGRINEQFF. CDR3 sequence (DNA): TGTGCCAGTAGTTCCCTTCTCGGCGGGACTAGCGGGAGGATCAATGAGCAGTTCTTC.

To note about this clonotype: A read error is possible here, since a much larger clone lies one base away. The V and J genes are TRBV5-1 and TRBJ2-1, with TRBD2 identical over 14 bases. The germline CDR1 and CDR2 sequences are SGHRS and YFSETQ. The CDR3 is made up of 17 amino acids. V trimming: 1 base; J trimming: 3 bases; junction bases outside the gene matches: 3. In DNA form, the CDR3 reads TGCGCCAGCAGCTTGTGGACTAGCGGGGGGCTCTACAATGAGCAGTTCTTC. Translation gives CASSLWTSGGLYNEQFF.